Sequencing of this T cell receptor (beta chain) was carried out in a study of blood T cell repertoires in COVID-19. The V gene end was trimmed by 2 bases and the J gene end by 8 bases; junction bases not matched to a gene: 3. Germline V gives CDR1 MNHEY, CDR2 SMNVEV (reference sequence). This CDR3 has 14 residues. Authors' methods: Researchers report that nucleated cell counts were estimated from reference gene primer amplification. Profiled with immunoSEQ multiplex PCR; TCRdb holds only in-frame clones, not every one. V, J and clone size are those of that table, while D and trimming were read from the DNA. In the table there are 350,000 or so clones, more than 70% of which are singletons. Individuals drawn from 24 US areas were roughly 18 to 89 years old.

Sequencing was done on a sample of PBMCs or T cells enriched from blood (not recorded which). The V call is TRBV27, the J call TRBJ2-1; 10 bases match TRBD2. This TCR derives from a woman between 25 and 40 years old who had been exposed to COVID-19. CDR3 sequence reads: CASSLPSGSHEQFF. Here the CDR3 DNA reads TGTGCCAGCAGTTTACCTAGCGGGAGCCATGAGCAGTTCTTC.